This TCR beta chain emerged from a study of cytomegalovirus exposure and HLA in healthy donors. This clone was counted a few times. Additional DNA sequences in this sample encode the identical CDR3. Generated by immunoSEQ multiplex PCR, the TCRdb table keeps only in-frame clones and is missing some. The sample has about 69,000 clones; nearly 96% are singletons. The CDR3 has 15 residues. Per the germline V gene, CDR1 is MRHNA and CDR2 is SNTAGT. The ends lost 3 bases at V and 4 bases at J; junction bases unmatched: 4. The chain is built from TRBV6-4 and TRBJ2-3, with TRBD2 matching 10 bases. The sequence was collected from a woman younger than 35 in good health and CMV-seropositive. The sequenced sample was PBMCs. CDR3 amino acids: CASSERAGGPDTQYF. The CDR3 DNA reads as TGTGCCAGCAGTGAGCGAGCGGGAGGGCCAGATACGCAGTATTTT.